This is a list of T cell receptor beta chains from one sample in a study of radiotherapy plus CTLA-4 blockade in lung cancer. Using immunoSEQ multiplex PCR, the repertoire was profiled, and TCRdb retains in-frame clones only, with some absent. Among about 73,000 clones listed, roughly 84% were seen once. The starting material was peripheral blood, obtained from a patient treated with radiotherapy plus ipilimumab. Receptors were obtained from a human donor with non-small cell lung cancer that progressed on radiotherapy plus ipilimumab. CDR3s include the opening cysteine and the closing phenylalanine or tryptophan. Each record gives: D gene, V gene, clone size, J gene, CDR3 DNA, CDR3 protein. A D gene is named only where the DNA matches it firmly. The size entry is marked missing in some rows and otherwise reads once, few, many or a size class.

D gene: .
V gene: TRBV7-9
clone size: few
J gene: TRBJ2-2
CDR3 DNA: TGTGCCAGCAGCTTAGTTCAATGGCGGGCGTTGACCGGGGAGCTGTTTTTT
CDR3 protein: CASSLVQWRALTGELFF

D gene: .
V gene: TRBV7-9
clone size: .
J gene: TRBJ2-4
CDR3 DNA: TGTGCCAGCAGCTCCGGGGTTTATGGCGGCTACCAAAACATTCAGTACTTC
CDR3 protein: CASSSGVYGGYQNIQYF

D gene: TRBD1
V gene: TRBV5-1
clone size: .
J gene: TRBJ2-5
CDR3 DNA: TGCGCCAGCAGCGTGCAGGGGGCGGCTACCCAAGAGACCCAGTACTTC
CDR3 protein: CASSVQGAATQETQYF

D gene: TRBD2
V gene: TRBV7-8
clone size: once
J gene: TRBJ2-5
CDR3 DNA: TGTGCCAGCAGCTTAGCGGGAGGGCCTCAGACCCAGTACTTC
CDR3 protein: CASSLAGGPQTQYF

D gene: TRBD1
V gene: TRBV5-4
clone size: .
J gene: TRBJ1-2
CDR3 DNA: TGTGCCAGCAGCTTAGGACAGGGAGACTATGGCTACACCTTC
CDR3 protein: CASSLGQGDYGYTF

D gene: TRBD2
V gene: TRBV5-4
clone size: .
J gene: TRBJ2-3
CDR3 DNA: TGTGCCAGCAGCTGGGACCTCGCGGGAGGATCAGATACGCAGTATTTT
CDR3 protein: CASSWDLAGGSDTQYF

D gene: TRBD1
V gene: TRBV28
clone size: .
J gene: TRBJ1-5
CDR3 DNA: TGTGCCAGCAGTTGGGCAGGGGGTACTAGCAATCAGCCCCAGCATTTT
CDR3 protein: CASSWAGGTSNQPQHF

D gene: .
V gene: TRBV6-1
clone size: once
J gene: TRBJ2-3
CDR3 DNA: TGTGCCAGCGGCCTAGATCGGAATACGCAGTATTTT
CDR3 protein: CASGLDRNTQYF

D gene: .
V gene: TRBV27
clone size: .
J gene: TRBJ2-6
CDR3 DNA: TGTGCCAGCAGTCCCAGGGTGACTGGGGCCAACGTCCTGACTTTC
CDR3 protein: CASSPRVTGANVLTF

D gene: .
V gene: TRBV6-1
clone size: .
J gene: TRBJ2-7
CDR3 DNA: TGTGCCAGCAGTGACAGATCGGCTACGAAGGTGCAGTACTTC
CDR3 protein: CASSDRSATKVQYF

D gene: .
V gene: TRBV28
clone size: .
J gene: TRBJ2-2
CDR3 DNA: TGTGCCAGCAGTCTTTACAGGGTTGGCACCGGGGAGCTGTTTTTT
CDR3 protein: CASSLYRVGTGELFF

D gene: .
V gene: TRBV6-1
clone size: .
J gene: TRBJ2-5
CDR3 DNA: TGTGCCAGCAGTGAAGGGGGCCGACCCCCAGAGACCCAGTACTTC
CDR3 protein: CASSEGGRPPETQYF

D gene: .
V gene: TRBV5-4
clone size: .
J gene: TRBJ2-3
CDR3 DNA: TGTGCCAGCAGCTTGTCTTCTGCAGATACGCAGTATTTT
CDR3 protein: CASSLSSADTQYF

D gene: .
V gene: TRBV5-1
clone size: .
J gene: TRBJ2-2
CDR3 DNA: TGCGCCAGCAGCTTGTCGCGGAGAGCCGGGGAGCTGTTTTTT
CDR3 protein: CASSLSRRAGELFF

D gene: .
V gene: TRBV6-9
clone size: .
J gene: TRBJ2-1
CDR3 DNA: TGTGCCAGCAGTTTAAGCTCCTACAATGAGCAGTTCTTC
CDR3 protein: CASSLSSYNEQFF

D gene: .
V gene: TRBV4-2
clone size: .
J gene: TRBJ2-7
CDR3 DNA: TGTGCCAGCAGCCAAGATCGAGCCAGAGGCGAGCAGTACTTC
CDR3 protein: CASSQDRARGEQYF

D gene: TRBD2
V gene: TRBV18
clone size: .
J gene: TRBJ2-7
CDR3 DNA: TGTGCCAGCTCGGGCTTAGCGGGAGCCTACGAGCAGTACTTC
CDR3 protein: CASSGLAGAYEQYF

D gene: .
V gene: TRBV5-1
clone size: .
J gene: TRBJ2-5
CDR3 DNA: TGCGCCAGCAGCTTTGGACGGCCGCCAAAGACTCAAGAGACCCAGTACTTC
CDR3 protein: CASSFGRPPKTQETQYF

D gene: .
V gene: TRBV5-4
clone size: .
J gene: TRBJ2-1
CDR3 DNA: TGTGCCAGCAGCTTGGTTGCGGACAATGAGCAGTTCTTC
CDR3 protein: CASSLVADNEQFF

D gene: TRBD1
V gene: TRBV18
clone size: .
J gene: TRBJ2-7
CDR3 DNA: TGTGCCAGCTCACCCCTCGCGGGACAGGCCTACGAGCAGTACTTC
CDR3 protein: CASSPLAGQAYEQYF

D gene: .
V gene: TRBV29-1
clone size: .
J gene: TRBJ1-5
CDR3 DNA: TGCAGCACTATATTACAGGGTACCCAGCATTTT
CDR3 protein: CSTILQGTQHF

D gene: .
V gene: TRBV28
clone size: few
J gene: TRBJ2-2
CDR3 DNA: TGTGCCAGCAGGGAGAACACCGGGGAGCTGTTTTTT
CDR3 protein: CASRENTGELFF

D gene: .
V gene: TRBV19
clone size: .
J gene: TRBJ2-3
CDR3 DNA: TGTGCCAGTAGGAGCACAGATACGCAGTATTTT
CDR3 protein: CASRSTDTQYF

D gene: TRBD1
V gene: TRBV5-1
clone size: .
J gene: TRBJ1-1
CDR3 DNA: TGCGCCAGCAGCGCTCGACAGGGTTCGAACACTGAAGCTTTCTTT
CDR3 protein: CASSARQGSNTEAFF